These 17 T cell receptor beta chains originate from one sample sequenced in a study of tissue T cells after allogeneic stem cell transplantation (dated by TCRdb to between 2022 and 2023). Library preparation employed the immunoSEQ multiplex PCR assay. Imported from immuneACCESS, the table was reduced by TCRdb to in-frame sequences with V and J called. These copies leave out some clones; in studies compared against another copy, an unresolved V gene accounts for under half, and the cause of the remainder is not known. This sample is represented by around 51,000 clones; approximately 73% of them were singletons. The ten top clones hold approximately 0.5% of the sample. Input material: sorted cells pooled from one or two spleens. Receptor source: a pool of C57BL/6 mice in good health.

Regarding this clone: The listed genes are named as in mouse. The CDR3 extends 1 residue past the end of the read, so its final part is completed from the germline J gene. The chain recombines TRBV21 with TRBJ1-1; 10 nucleotides agree with TRBD1. TRBV21 is marked as an open reading frame, function uncertain. The CDR3 sequence is 15 residues long. With 2 bases clipped from V and 3 bases from J, the junction kept 3 bases outside the gene matches. The CDR3 reads CASSQDRGQDTEVFF. The CDR3 bases that were read are TGTGCTAGCAGTCAAGACAGGGGGCAGGACACAGAAGTCTTC.

Points on this clone: Genes and germline are mouse. The CDR3 is cut off 1 residue early in the read; its end comes from the germline J gene. The V and J genes are TRBV13-2 and TRBJ2-5; maybe TRBD1 (5 bases). CDR3 length: 11 residues. The V gene lost 2 bases and the J gene lost 8 bases, with 6 bases spanning the gap. The germline V gene has CDR1 NNHNN and CDR2 SYGAGS (reference sequence). The CDR3 here is CASGDRATQYF. The part of the CDR3 DNA that was read is TGTGCCAGCGGTGACAGGGCCACCCAGTAC.

Regarding this clone: Mouse germline and gene names are used. Read coverage stops 1 residue before the CDR3 terminus; the germline J gene supplies the remainder. The chain uses TRBV5 and TRBJ1-4; no reliable D call. The CDR3 contains 14 residues. Germline CDR1 and CDR2: LGHNA and YNLKQL (reference sequence). Trimming pared 0 bases from V and 0 bases from J, leaving 2 bases between. The covered CDR3 bases are TGTGCCAGCAGCCAAGACATTTCCAACGAAAGATTATTT. Residues: CASSQDISNERLF. The full CDR3 protein reads CASSQDISNERLFF.

As concerns this clone: Gene labels here are mouse ones. The CDR3 goes on 1 residue after the read ends, and that part is filled in from the germline J gene. This chain uses TRBV26 with TRBJ2-1, with D possibly matching TRBD1 (6 bases). The CDR3 has 12 amino acids. Trimming took 4 bases from V and 6 from J, leaving 7 bases between them. Germline lookup yields CDR1 KGHPV and CDR2 FQNQEV (reference sequence). The CDR3 sequence is CASSPQGAEQFF. The sequenced CDR3 bases are TGTGCCAGCAGTCCACAGGGTGCTGAGCAGTTC.

This clone was seen a handful of times. Mouse gene names and germline throughout. The read ends 1 residue shy of where the CDR3 ends; the end is completed using the germline J gene. The sample carries other DNA sequences with the same CDR3. The chain links TRBV5 to TRBJ2-7, with D perhaps TRBD1 (6 bases). With 1 base removed from V and 3 bases from J, the gap between germline ends came to 7 bases. The CDR3 spans 13 residues. Germline CDR1 LGHNA, CDR2 YNLKQL (reference sequence). The sequenced CDR3 bases are TGTGCCAGCAGCCAAGGAGGGGGCTATGAACAGTAC. Translating gives CASSQGGGYEQY. The entire CDR3 reads CASSQGGGYEQYF.

With respect to this clone: Gene names are mouse gene names. The CDR3 is cut off 1 residue early in the read; its end comes from the germline J gene. V usage is TRBV26 and J usage is TRBJ2-5; 7 bases align to TRBD1. J was trimmed by 3 bases and V by 0 bases; bases with no gene match: 3. Germline lookup yields CDR1 KGHPV and CDR2 FQNQEV (reference sequence). The CDR3 length is 15 residues. CDR3 DNA (partial): TGTGCCAGCAGTCTGTCGTTGACAGGGCAAGACACCCAGTAC. It yields the protein CASSLSLTGQDTQY. The entire CDR3 protein is CASSLSLTGQDTQYF. The entire variable domain, with the rest obtained from reference TRBV26 and TRBJ2-5, is as follows: NSKVIQTPRYLVKGQGQKAKMRCIPEKGHPVVFWYQQNKNNEFKFLINFQNQEVLQQIDMTEKRFSAECPSNSPCSLEIQSSEAGDSALYLCASSLSLTGQDTQYFGPGTRLLVL.

For this clone: The listed genes are named as in mouse. CDR3 DNA, as far as it was read: TGTGCATCGACGGGGGGAGGCAACGAAAGATTATTT. Translation: CASTGGGNERLF. The full CDR3 protein reads CASTGGGNERLFF. The chain carries TRBV31 and TRBJ1-4; the D gene is possibly TRBD1 (5 bases). The CDR3 goes on 1 residue after the read ends, and that part is filled in from the germline J gene. From germline, CDR1 is GKSSPN and CDR2 SITVG. The CDR3 has 13 residues.

This clone was recorded a few times. Here the gene names and germline are mouse. With the read ending 1 residue before the CDR3 end, the germline J gene is used to fill in that end. V gene TRBV24 combines with J gene TRBJ2-7; D gene ambiguous. V was pared by 8 bases and J by 0 bases, with 5 bases between. The germline gives CDR1 KGHTA, CDR2 FRNEEI. This CDR3 spans 11 amino acids. The DNA read from the CDR3 is TGTGCCAGCCCAGACTCCTATGAACAGTAC. Encoded protein: CASPDSYEQY. The whole CDR3 protein is CASPDSYEQYF.

With regard to this clone: Mouse germline and gene names are used. The CDR3 end lies 1 residue beyond the end of the read and is filled in from the germline J gene. This sequence joins TRBV13-3 and TRBJ1-6; D not certain. TRBJ1-6 is an open reading frame whose function is uncertain. Trimming left V 3 bases short and J 4 bases short, with 5 bases between. Germline CDR1 NNHDY, CDR2 SYVADS. The CDR3 is made up of 13 amino acids. The part of the CDR3 DNA that was read is TGTGCCAGCAGTGGACAATATAATTCGCCCCTCTAC. Translated, it gives CASSGQYNSPLY. Given in full, the CDR3 is CASSGQYNSPLYF.

For this clone: Mouse names are used for the genes. The read ends 1 residue before the CDR3 terminus; that terminus is restored from the germline J gene. The chain combines TRBV16 with TRBJ1-1, with D possibly matching TRBD1 (5 bases). The CDR3 extends over 13 amino acids. Germline assignment: CDR1 SGHSA and CDR2 FRNQAP. V was cut by 1 base and J by 4 bases, with 7 bases left in between. The CDR3 loop reads CASSLVQGTEVFF. The sequenced CDR3 bases are TGTGCAAGCAGCTTAGTCCAGGGCACAGAAGTCTTC. The full variable domain, its missing parts supplied by reference TRBV16 and TRBJ1-1, is NAGVIQTPRHKVTGKGQEATLWCEPISGHSAVFWYRQTIVQGLEFLTYFRNQAPIDDSGMPKERFSAQMPNQSHSTLKIQSTQPQDSAVYLCASSLVQGTEVFFGKGTRLTVV.

This clone was seen more than once but under ten times. The listed genes are named as in mouse. With the read ending 1 residue before the CDR3 end, the germline J gene is used to fill in that end. This chain uses TRBV15 with TRBJ2-4; TRBD2 agrees at 8 bases. The germline gives CDR1 SGHND, CDR2 FRSKSL. CDR3 length: 16 amino acids. Trimming took 4 bases from V and 0 from J; bases not matched to a gene: 6. CDR3 bases read: TGTGCCAGCAGTTCCCCTCGACTGGGGAGTCAAAACACCTTGTAC. Amino acid sequence: CASSSPRLGSQNTLY. The complete CDR3 protein is CASSSPRLGSQNTLYF.

Worth noting for this clone: The listed genes are named as in mouse. The read gets to within 1 residue of the CDR3 end, and the germline J gene fills in the rest. The V and J genes are TRBV2 and TRBJ2-5; TRBD2 matches 8 bases. V shed 2 bases, J shed 2 bases, and the junction held 0 bases outside the gene matches. CDR3 length equals 14 residues. Germline V gene sequence: CDR1 LGHNA, CDR2 YSYQKL. Incomplete CDR3 DNA: TGTGCCAGCAGCCAATGGGGGGGCCAAGACACCCAGTAC. Translation gives CASSQWGGQDTQY. The whole CDR3 is CASSQWGGQDTQYF.

This clone turned up a few times. Gene names denote mouse genes. The sequenced fragment ends 1 residue before the CDR3 boundary, so the rest is inferred from the germline J gene. V usage is TRBV31 and J usage is TRBJ1-5; tentatively, D is TRBD1 (6 bases). Per germline, CDR1 GKSSPN and CDR2 SITVG. CDR3 length equals 15 residues. The ends were cut back, 1 base at V and 0 bases at J, with 10 bases in the middle. The sequenced part of the CDR3 DNA is TGTGCCTGGAGTCCCGGGACATCTAACAACCAGGCTCCGCTT. It yields the protein CAWSPGTSNNQAPL. The full CDR3 reads CAWSPGTSNNQAPLF.

As regards this clone: Each gene name is a mouse one. From the germline J gene comes the end of the CDR3, since the read stops 1 residue before it. At the DNA level, this CDR3 is encoded by other sequences in the same sample as well. The V and J genes are TRBV5 and TRBJ2-3; no firm D call. The CDR3 spans 12 residues. V gave up 1 base and J gave up 3 bases, with 2 bases separating them. Germline CDR1 is LGHNA and CDR2 is YNLKQL (reference sequence). The part of the CDR3 DNA that was read is TGTGCCAGCAGCCAAGGCGCAGAAACGCTGTAT. This translates into CASSQGAETLY. The complete CDR3 protein is CASSQGAETLYF.

Regarding this clone: The genes are named according to mouse. From the germline J gene comes the end of the CDR3, since the read stops 1 residue before it. This specimen includes other DNA sequences encoding the same CDR3. The chain recombines TRBV31 with TRBJ2-5, with a weak D call TRBD1 (5 bases). V was shortened by 0 bases and J by 0 bases, with 7 bases between the two germline ends. The germline V gene encodes CDR1 GKSSPN and CDR2 SITVG. CDR3 length: 14 amino acids. The CDR3 bases that were read are TGTGCCTGGAGTCTAGGGGTTAACCAAGACACCCAGTAC. Residues: CAWSLGVNQDTQY. The complete CDR3 sequence is CAWSLGVNQDTQYF.

Note on this clone: The listed genes are named as in mouse. The sequenced fragment ends 1 residue before the CDR3 boundary, so the rest is inferred from the germline J gene. J is TRBJ2-5 and V is TRBV17; 9 positions agree with TRBD2. This CDR3 contains 15 residues. J lost 1 base, V lost 4 bases, and 3 bases had no gene match. Looked up from germline, CDR1 is MNHDT and CDR2 is YYDKIL. The CDR3: CASSNHWGDQDTQYF. The sequenced part of the CDR3 DNA is TGTGCTAGCAGTAACCACTGGGGGGACCAAGACACCCAGTAC.

This clone occurred a few times. Mouse names are used for the genes. The DNA ends 1 residue before the CDR3 does, and the rest of the CDR3 is filled in from the germline J gene. The gene calls are TRBV13-3 and TRBJ1-3; D uncertain. CDR3 size: 13 residues. V lost 3 bases and J lost 1, with 5 bases in between. The germline V gene has CDR1 NNHDY and CDR2 SYVADS. CDR3 sequence reads: CASSGGSGNTLYF. The sequenced CDR3 bases are TGTGCCAGCAGTGGTGGCTCTGGAAATACGCTCTAT.